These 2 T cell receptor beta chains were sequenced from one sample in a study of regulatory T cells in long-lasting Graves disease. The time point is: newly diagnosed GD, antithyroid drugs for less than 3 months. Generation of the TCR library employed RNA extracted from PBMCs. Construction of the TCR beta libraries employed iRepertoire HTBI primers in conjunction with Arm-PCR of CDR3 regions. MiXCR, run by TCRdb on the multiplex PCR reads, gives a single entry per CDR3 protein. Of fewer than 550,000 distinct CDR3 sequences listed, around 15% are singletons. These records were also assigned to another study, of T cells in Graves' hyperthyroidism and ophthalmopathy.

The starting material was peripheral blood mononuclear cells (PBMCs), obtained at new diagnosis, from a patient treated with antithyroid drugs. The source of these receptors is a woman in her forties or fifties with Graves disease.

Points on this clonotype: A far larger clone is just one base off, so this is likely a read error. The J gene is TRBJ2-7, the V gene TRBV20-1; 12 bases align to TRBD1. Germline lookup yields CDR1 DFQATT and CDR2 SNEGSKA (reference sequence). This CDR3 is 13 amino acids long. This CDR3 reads CSSGTGGRNEQYF. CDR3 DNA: TGCAGCTCCGGGACAGGGGGCCGCAATGAGCAGTACTTC.

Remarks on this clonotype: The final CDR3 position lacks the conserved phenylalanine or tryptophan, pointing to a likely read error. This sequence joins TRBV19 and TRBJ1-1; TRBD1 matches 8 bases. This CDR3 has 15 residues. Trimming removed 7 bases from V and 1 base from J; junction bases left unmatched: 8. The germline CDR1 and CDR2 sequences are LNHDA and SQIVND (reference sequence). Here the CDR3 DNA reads TGTGCCAGTACCCCCGACAGGGGCCCGAACACTGAAGCTTTCTCT. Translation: CASTPDRGPNTEAFS.